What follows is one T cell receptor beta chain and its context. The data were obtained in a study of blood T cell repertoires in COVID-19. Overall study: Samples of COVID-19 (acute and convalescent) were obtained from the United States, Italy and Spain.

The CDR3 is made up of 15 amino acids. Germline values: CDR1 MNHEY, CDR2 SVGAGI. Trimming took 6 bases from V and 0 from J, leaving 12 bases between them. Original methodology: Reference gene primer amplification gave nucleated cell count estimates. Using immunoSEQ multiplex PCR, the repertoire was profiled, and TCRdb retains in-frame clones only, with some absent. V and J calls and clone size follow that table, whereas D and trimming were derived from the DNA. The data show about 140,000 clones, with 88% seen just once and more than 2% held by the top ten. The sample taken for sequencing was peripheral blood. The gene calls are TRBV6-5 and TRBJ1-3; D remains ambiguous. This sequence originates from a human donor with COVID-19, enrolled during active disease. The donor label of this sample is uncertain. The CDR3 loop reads CASSRGISSGNTIYF. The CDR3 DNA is TGTGCCAGCAGCCGCGGAATTAGCTCTGGAAACACCATATATTTT.